The sequence of this TCR beta chain was determined in a study of early T cells in non-severe SARS-CoV-2 infection. For the study at large: Chains were unpaired, as sequencing was done on bulk RNA from unsorted whole blood. The study's findings and limits: Matches to VDJdb favored anti-spike CD8 responses and missed private and CD4 specificities.

Molecules of cDNA were individually given unique molecular identifiers that were attached to them. MiXCR, applied by TCRdb to the 5' RACE reads, yields one record per CDR3 protein. The profile shows roughly 67,000 distinct CDR3 sequences, 12% of them singletons. The sample holds a few counts of this clonotype. The antigen remains unidentified. What was sequenced was whole blood. This clonotype was obtained from an adult who was a healthcare worker with PCR-confirmed SARS-CoV-2 infection or an uninfected control (not recorded which).

CDR3 protein: CASSRGWSSSYEQYF. In DNA, the CDR3 is TGTGCCAGCAGTCGGGGATGGTCTAGCTCCTACGAGCAGTACTTC. The chain employs TRBV28 and TRBJ2-7; weak D call: TRBD2 (5 bases). This CDR3 contains 15 residues. Germline-derived CDR1 and CDR2 are MDHEN and SYDVKM. V was trimmed by 5 bases and J by 0 bases, leaving 14 bases between them.